This T cell receptor beta chain was retrieved from a study of blood T cell repertoires in COVID-19. In the source study's methods: Quantification of nucleated cells was approximated via reference gene primer amplification. TCRdb's copy holds only in-frame clones and misses some; the assay was immunoSEQ multiplex PCR. D and trimming come from the DNA, and the V and J calls and clone size come from that table. Here the sample spans around 200,000 clones, roughly 80% being singletons. Looked up from germline, CDR1 is MNHEY and CDR2 is SVGAGI. With 7 bases removed from V and 8 bases from J, the gap between germline ends came to 20 bases. This CDR3 has 14 residues.

This clonotype originated in a human donor in a cohort sampled during active COVID-19. The sequencing sample was made of peripheral blood. The J gene is TRBJ1-2, the V gene TRBV6-5, with D perhaps matching TRBD1 (6 bases). The CDR3, as DNA: TGTGCCAGCACAAGGCCAGGGGACCTCAAGGGCTACACCTTC. It translates to CASTRPGDLKGYTF.